This T cell receptor beta chain was found in a study of CD8 T cells in ankylosing spondylitis. The study's findings and limits: Apparently characteristic of ankylosing spondylitis blood was a TCR beta motif (about 8 highly homologous variants).

A remark on this clonotype: Antigen: not known.

Deletions cut 2 bases from V and 7 bases from J, with 9 bases between. The CDR3 length is 14 residues. TCRdb independently ran MiXCR on the 5' RACE reads; one entry per CDR3 protein. The sample holds 700,000 to 1,000,000 distinct CDR3 sequences, about 11% seen once. Sequenced: blood, either unsorted or a sorted T cell fraction (not recorded which). This TCR was recovered from a male donor with ankylosing spondylitis. The rearrangement links TRBV12-3 or TRBV12-4 to TRBJ1-6, with D possibly matching TRBD1 (5 bases). CDR3 nucleotide sequence: TGTGCCAGCAGTTTAAGGGACTCCAATTCACCCCTCCACTTT. Protein: CASSLRDSNSPLHF.